This T cell receptor beta chain derives from a study of cytomegalovirus exposure and HLA in healthy donors. Points from the study as a whole: Among TCR sequences, most were rare, though some public TCRs appeared in many donors. In vitro testing confirmed three CMV-associated chains as specific for CMV antigens.

Regarding this clone: Antigen unknown.

Germline V lookup: CDR1 MDHEN, CDR2 SYDVKM. The junction had 9 bases not matched to a gene; V was cut back by 0 bases and J by 8 bases. The CDR3 is 17 residues long. Here immunoSEQ multiplex PCR was the method, and the copy in TCRdb shows in-frame clones only, minus some. This table holds 95,000 to 150,000 clones, roughly 84% found once. The chain is built from TRBV28 and TRBJ1-6, with 8 bases identical to TRBD1. Source material: PBMCs. The clonotype comes from a woman aged 25 to 39 in good health and CMV-seronegative. The CDR3, as DNA: TGTGCCAGCAGTTTATGGGCCCTCGAGACAGGGGATTCACCCCTCCACTTT. Translation: CASSLWALETGDSPLHF.